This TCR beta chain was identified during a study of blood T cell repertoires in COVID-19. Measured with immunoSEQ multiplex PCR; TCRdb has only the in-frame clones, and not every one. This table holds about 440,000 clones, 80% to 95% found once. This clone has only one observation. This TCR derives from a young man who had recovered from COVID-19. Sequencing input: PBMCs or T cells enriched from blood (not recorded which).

In DNA form, the CDR3 reads TGTGCCAGCAGCAGGACAGGGGTGAACACTGAAGCTTTCTTT. Its protein product is CASSRTGVNTEAFF. The chain uses TRBV5-8 and TRBJ1-1; 9 bases match TRBD1. CDR3 length: 14 amino acids. Germline CDR1 is SGHTS and CDR2 is YDEGEE. The V segment lost 4 bases and the J segment 0 bases; nucleotides outside the gene matches: 1.